Sequencing of this T cell receptor beta chain was carried out in a study of OX40 agonist ivuxolimab in advanced cancers. Across the study: About 42% of patients had received prior checkpoint inhibitor therapy.

It was autoimmune disease history or systemic immunosuppression that excluded patients. The study's findings and limits: On average, a greater number of expanded clones characterised CD8+ T cells relative to CD4+. CD4+ and CD8+ blood T cells expanded clonally by week 6 at 0.1 to 3.0 mg/kg.

Comment on this clone: Its cognate antigen is unknown.

V gave up 1 base and J gave up 3 bases; unmatched junction bases: 3. CDR3 size: 14 residues. The germline CDR1 and CDR2 sequences are MNHNS and SASEGT. Generated by immunoSEQ multiplex PCR, the TCRdb table keeps only in-frame clones and is missing some. The sample holds 25,000 to 35,000 clones; about 86% are singletons and the top ten take around 32%. The V call is TRBV6-1, the J call TRBJ2-7, with TRBD2 matching 7 bases. The sample in question was CD4+ or CD8+ T cells sorted from blood, obtained in a trial of the OX40 agonist ivuxolimab. This receptor was taken from an adult with an advanced solid tumor such as melanoma, head and neck, liver or kidney cancer. CDR3 protein: CASSEGGGIYEQYF. The CDR3, as DNA: TGTGCCAGCAGTGAAGGGGGGGGGATCTACGAGCAGTACTTC.